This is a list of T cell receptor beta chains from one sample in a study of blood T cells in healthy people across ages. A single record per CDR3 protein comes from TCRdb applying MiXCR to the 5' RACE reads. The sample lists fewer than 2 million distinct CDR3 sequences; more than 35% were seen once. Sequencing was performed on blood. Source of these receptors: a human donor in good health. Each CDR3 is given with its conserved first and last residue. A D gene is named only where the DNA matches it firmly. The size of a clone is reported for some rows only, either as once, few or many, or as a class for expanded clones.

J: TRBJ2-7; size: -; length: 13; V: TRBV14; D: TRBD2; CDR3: CASTLLTGGEQYF; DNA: TGTGCCAGCACTCTACTGACGGGGGGCGAGCAGTACTTC
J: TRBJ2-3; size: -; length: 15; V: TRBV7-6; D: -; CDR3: CASSLEAVSTDTQYF; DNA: TGTGCCAGCAGCTTAGAGGCAGTTAGCACAGATACGCAGTATTTT
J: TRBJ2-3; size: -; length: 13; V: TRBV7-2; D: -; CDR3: CASSLRPRDTQYF; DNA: TGTGCCAGCAGTCTTAGGCCCCGGGATACGCAGTATTTT
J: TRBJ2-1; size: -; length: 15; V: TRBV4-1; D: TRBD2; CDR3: CASSRASGGYNEQFF; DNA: TGCGCCAGCAGCCGAGCTAGCGGGGGTTACAATGAGCAGTTCTTC
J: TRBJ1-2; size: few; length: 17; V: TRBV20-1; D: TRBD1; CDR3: CSARDGTGQATNYGYTF; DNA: TGCAGTGCTAGAGATGGGACGGGACAGGCTACTAACTATGGCTACACCTTC
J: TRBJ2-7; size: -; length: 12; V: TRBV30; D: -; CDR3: CAWGGRAGEQYF; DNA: TGTGCCTGGGGTGGCAGGGCGGGCGAGCAGTACTTC
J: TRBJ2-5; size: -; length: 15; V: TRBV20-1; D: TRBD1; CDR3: CSAISGTGGIAAQYF; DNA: TGCAGTGCTATCTCCGGGACAGGGGGAATAGCCGCCCAGTACTTC
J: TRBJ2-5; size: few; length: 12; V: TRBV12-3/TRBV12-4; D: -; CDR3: CASSPPGPRQYF; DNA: TGTGCCAGCAGTCCTCCGGGACCGAGGCAGTACTTC
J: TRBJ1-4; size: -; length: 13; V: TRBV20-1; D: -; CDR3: CSARIIGSQKLFF; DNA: TGCAGTGCTAGGATCATTGGGAGTCAAAAACTGTTTTTT
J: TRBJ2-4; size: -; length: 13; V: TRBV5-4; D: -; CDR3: CASSSGLAQEQYF; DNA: TGTGCCAGCAGCTCTGGGCTAGCGCAGGAGCAGTACTTC
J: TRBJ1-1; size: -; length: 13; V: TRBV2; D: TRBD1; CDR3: CASKASQGAFVFF; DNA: TGTGCCAGCAAGGCCTCACAGGGGGCCTTCGTTTTCTTT
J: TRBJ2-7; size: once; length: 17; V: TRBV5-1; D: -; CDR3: CASSPGMEGVITYEQYF; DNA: TGCGCCAGCAGCCCCGGGATGGAGGGGGTTATTACCTACGAGCAGTACTTC
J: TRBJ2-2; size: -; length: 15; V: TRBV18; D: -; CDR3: CASSPQGASTGELFF; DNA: TGTGCCAGCTCACCACAAGGAGCTTCCACCGGGGAGCTGTTTTTT
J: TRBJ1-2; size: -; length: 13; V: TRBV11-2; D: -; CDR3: CASSSDTGYGYTF; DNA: TGTGCCAGCAGCTCCGACACAGGGTATGGCTACACCTTC
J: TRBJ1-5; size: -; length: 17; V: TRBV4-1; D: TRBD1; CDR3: CASSRRTGQASNQPQHF; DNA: TGCGCCAGCAGCCGAAGGACGGGACAGGCTAGCAATCAGCCCCAGCATTTT
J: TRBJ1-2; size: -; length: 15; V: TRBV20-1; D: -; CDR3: CSARDLKGGRYGYTF; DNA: TGCAGTGCTAGAGATCTGAAGGGAGGGAGATATGGCTACACCTTC
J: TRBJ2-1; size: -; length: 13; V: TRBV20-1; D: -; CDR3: CSARVGPSLVQFF; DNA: TGCAGTGCTAGAGTGGGGCCCTCCCTTGTGCAGTTCTTC